This is a list of T cell receptor beta chains from one sample in a study of T cells in Graves' hyperthyroidism and ophthalmopathy. Each CDR3 protein gets one entry after TCRdb re-called the multiplex PCR reads with MiXCR. This repertoire shows around 400,000 distinct CDR3 sequences, 15% found once; its top ten account for under 25%. The specimen sequenced was blood. All receptors derive from a woman aged 55-69 years with Graves' ophthalmopathy. The CDR3 runs from the conserved cysteine through the conserved F or W.

v_call cdr3_aa
TRBV28 CASSFPLHRGYEQYF
TRBV3-1 CASSPRERANEQFF
TRBV5-1 CASRTLLGGRNEQFF
TRBV3-1 CASGASAVGETQYF
TRBV27 CASSYRDKPYEQYF
TRBV10-3 CAISVQGHYEQYF
TRBV2 CASSSQIYEQYF
TRBV5-1 CASSLALGGSADTQYF
TRBV25-1 CASSADSGQGADEQYF
TRBV7-9 CASSLTPQGRLHYEQYF
TRBV7-6 CASSRTLGQGNSPLHF
TRBV30 CAWSVFRSVTYEQYF
TRBV12-3/TRBV12-4 CASSSPWVGSDIQYF
TRBV7-9 CASSFGRGLTEAFF
TRBV2 CAIIQGIGNNEQFF
TRBV20-1 CSARDVRGYGYTF
TRBV6-1 CASSEAGSGYYNEQFF
TRBV2 CASSRLAGGQTQYF
TRBV30 CAWGQGIIGSPLHF
TRBV2 CASRGSMAAGYEQYF
TRBV20-1 CSARDSQAPNQPQHF
TRBV28 CASKLGTGELFF
TRBV29-1 CSVEDRVAGVYEQYF
TRBV3-1 CASSPEAGGYNEQFF
TRBV4-2 CASSQGGLADEQFF
TRBV12-3/TRBV12-4 CASSSGGEVAGELFF
TRBV3-1 CASSQGGTSWETGELFF
TRBV20-1 CSAREAGGFNEQFF
TRBV7-9 CASSSPVASSTDTQYF
TRBV4-1 CASHQGQLNTEAFF
TRBV30 CAWRKTGSSYEQYF
TRBV18 CASSPRVSGNTEAFF
TRBV6-2/TRBV6-3 CASSAGTSGTVEQFF
TRBV24-1 CATSDGQGFYNEQFF
TRBV6-1 CASVSIGAGELFF
TRBV18 CASSPRLGQGAEEQYF
TRBV29-1 CSVVTSGRAGDTQYF
TRBV14 CASSHAMGASSGANVLTF
TRBV7-9 CASSSRRTGGFYEQYF
TRBV7-8 CASSPTAPTYNEQFF
TRBV4-1 CASSLTPQETQYF
TRBV12-5 CASGLVSGRPGEQYF
TRBV10-3 CAISESGLAGLNEQFF
TRBV27 CASRGYTF
TRBV20-1 CSASTRPNEQFF
TRBV20-1 CSARDPADSTDTQYF
TRBV6-1 CASRDSRAQNTGELFF
TRBV5-1 CASSLGSTSGGYNEQFF
TRBV28 CASSLRYPGGPRGPQHF
TRBV10-3 CAVASGGRTDTQYF
TRBV6-5 CASSYSRQGGGYTF
TRBV7-9 CASSPTLAEVTDTQYF
TRBV3-1 CASSRRAGTQYF
TRBV7-3 CASSLEERRNYNEQFF
TRBV7-9 CASRPWREGEQFF
TRBV20-1 CSATRRDTQYF
TRBV28 CASSLNPQGELVTYEQYF
TRBV5-1 CASSFDSSSGNTIYF
TRBV28 CASHVAGGFVGEQFF